The rows below give T cell receptor beta chains drawn from one sample of a study of CD8+CD57+ T cells in acquired aplastic anemia. One entry per CDR3 protein, called by TCRdb with MiXCR from the reads. The data contain approximately 180,000 distinct CDR3 sequences, around 60% of them seen just once; the ten biggest clones take up about 42%. Specimen: sorted CD4+, CD8+, or CD8+CD57+ T cells (not recorded which) from PBMCs. The receptors here all came from a human donor with aplastic anemia. Both conserved end residues are part of each CDR3. A D gene is named only where the DNA matches it firmly. Expanded clones are given a class, and other clones once, few, many or no size at all.

j_gene: TRBJ1-1; d_gene: .; abundance: .; v_gene: TRBV12-5; CDR3nt: TGTGCTAGTGATTGGCCACAGGGAACTGAAGCTTTCTTT; CDR3aa: CASDWPQGTEAFF
j_gene: TRBJ2-7; d_gene: .; abundance: once; v_gene: TRBV24-1; CDR3nt: TGTGCCACCAGTGATTTGCCTCTCAATGGCAAAACAGCCGGGGGCTCCTACGAGCAGTACTTC; CDR3aa: CATSDLPLNGKTAGGSYEQYF
j_gene: TRBJ1-2; d_gene: .; abundance: many; v_gene: TRBV3-1; CDR3nt: TGTGCCAGCAGCGTCAGCCCAGGGTGGTACTATGGCTACACCTTC; CDR3aa: CASSVSPGWYYGYTF
j_gene: TRBJ1-1; d_gene: .; abundance: .; v_gene: TRBV7-2; CDR3nt: TGTGCCAGCAGCCCGGAGACGGGTGGGTACACTGAAGCTTTCTTT; CDR3aa: CASSPETGGYTEAFF
j_gene: TRBJ1-4; d_gene: TRBD1; abundance: once; v_gene: TRBV24-1; CDR3nt: TGTGCCAGGGACAGGGTCCAAATTGCAACTAATGAAAAACTGTTCTTT; CDR3aa: CARDRVQIATNEKLFF
j_gene: TRBJ2-5; d_gene: .; abundance: .; v_gene: TRBV24-1; CDR3nt: TGTGCCACCAGTGAGTCTGGGGGGACCCAGTACTTC; CDR3aa: CATSESGGTQYF
j_gene: TRBJ1-4; d_gene: .; abundance: .; v_gene: TRBV2; CDR3nt: TGTGCCAGCAGTGTGAGGGACCACCCCGCAACTAATGAAAAACTGTTTTTT; CDR3aa: CASSVRDHPATNEKLFF
j_gene: TRBJ1-6; d_gene: TRBD1; abundance: .; v_gene: TRBV6-5; CDR3nt: TGTGCCAGCAGTTCTAACAGGGGCCTGAACCATTCACCCCTCCACTTT; CDR3aa: CASSSNRGLNHSPLHF
j_gene: TRBJ1-2; d_gene: .; abundance: .; v_gene: TRBV5-1; CDR3nt: TGCGCCAGCAGCTTGATTCTCAATGGGGCAAATGGCTACACCTTC; CDR3aa: CASSLILNGANGYTF
j_gene: TRBJ2-2; d_gene: .; abundance: .; v_gene: TRBV30; CDR3nt: TGTGCCTGGAGTGTGGGTTCCGGGGAGCTGTTTTTT; CDR3aa: CAWSVGSGELFF
j_gene: TRBJ2-7; d_gene: TRBD2; abundance: few; v_gene: TRBV7-3; CDR3nt: TGTGCCAGCAGACACCAAACTAGCGGTAACACGTACGAGCAGTACTTC; CDR3aa: CASRHQTSGNTYEQYF
j_gene: TRBJ2-7; d_gene: .; abundance: many; v_gene: TRBV12-3/TRBV12-4; CDR3nt: TGTGCCAGCAGTTTCACGCGGGACATTCCCCCCTACGAGCAGTACTTC; CDR3aa: CASSFTRDIPPYEQYF
j_gene: TRBJ1-3; d_gene: TRBD1; abundance: .; v_gene: TRBV2; CDR3nt: TGTGCCAGCAGTGCCTCGACAGGGGTCGGAGACACCATATATTTT; CDR3aa: CASSASTGVGDTIYF
j_gene: TRBJ1-4; d_gene: .; abundance: .; v_gene: TRBV29-1; CDR3nt: TGCAGCGTTGAATCGAACAGCCCAAGAACTAATGCAAAACTGTTTTTT; CDR3aa: CSVESNSPRTNAKLFF
j_gene: TRBJ1-2; d_gene: TRBD1; abundance: .; v_gene: TRBV12-3/TRBV12-4; CDR3nt: TGTGCCAGCGGCTCCTCCCTGACAGGGACGGATGGCTACACCTTC; CDR3aa: CASGSSLTGTDGYTF
j_gene: TRBJ2-5; d_gene: .; abundance: .; v_gene: TRBV19; CDR3nt: TGTGCCAGTAGTACCCGAGGGTGGGCTCGCCAAGAGACCCAGTACTTC; CDR3aa: CASSTRGWARQETQYF
j_gene: TRBJ2-2; d_gene: .; abundance: many; v_gene: TRBV19; CDR3nt: TGTGCCAGTATTTTAGGGCCCGGGGAGCTGTTTTTT; CDR3aa: CASILGPGELFF
j_gene: TRBJ2-7; d_gene: .; abundance: .; v_gene: TRBV9; CDR3nt: TGTGCCAGCAGCCCCCCCCGAGCAGGTGTTGGCGAGCAGTACTTC; CDR3aa: CASSPPRAGVGEQYF
j_gene: TRBJ1-5; d_gene: .; abundance: .; v_gene: TRBV7-6; CDR3nt: TGTGCCAGCAGCTTAGCGGCATCGGGGCCCCAGCATTTT; CDR3aa: CASSLAASGPQHF
j_gene: TRBJ1-3; d_gene: .; abundance: .; v_gene: TRBV25-1; CDR3nt: TGTGCCAGCAGTTCGAATCCTGGAAACACCATATATTTT; CDR3aa: CASSSNPGNTIYF
j_gene: TRBJ2-7; d_gene: TRBD1; abundance: .; v_gene: TRBV2; CDR3nt: TGTGCCAGCAGTTACAACCTCCGGGACAGGGACAACTACGAGCAGTACTTC; CDR3aa: CASSYNLRDRDNYEQYF
j_gene: TRBJ1-2; d_gene: .; abundance: many; v_gene: TRBV9; CDR3nt: TGTGCCAGCAGCGTAGAAGGCCTCTATGGCTACACCTTC; CDR3aa: CASSVEGLYGYTF
j_gene: TRBJ1-2; d_gene: TRBD1; abundance: .; v_gene: TRBV20-1; CDR3nt: TGCAGTGCTAGAGACGCCGGGACAGGGGGCAAGGCTAACTATGGCTACACCTTC; CDR3aa: CSARDAGTGGKANYGYTF
j_gene: TRBJ2-7; d_gene: .; abundance: .; v_gene: TRBV5-1; CDR3nt: TGCGCCAGCCACGGGGGTCGCAGCTCCTACGAGCAGTACTTC; CDR3aa: CASHGGRSSYEQYF
j_gene: TRBJ1-1; d_gene: .; abundance: .; v_gene: TRBV9; CDR3nt: TGTGCCAGCAGCGTAGCTTGGAGTAACACTGAAGCTTTCTTT; CDR3aa: CASSVAWSNTEAFF
j_gene: TRBJ2-7; d_gene: .; abundance: .; v_gene: TRBV20-1; CDR3nt: TGCAGTGCTAGAACCGGGACTCCCCCTATTGAGCAGTACTTC; CDR3aa: CSARTGTPPIEQYF
j_gene: TRBJ2-5; d_gene: TRBD2; abundance: .; v_gene: TRBV7-9; CDR3nt: TGTGCCAGCAGCTTTGATCTAGCGGGAAGAGGGGAGACCCAGTACTTC; CDR3aa: CASSFDLAGRGETQYF
j_gene: TRBJ2-1; d_gene: TRBD1; abundance: .; v_gene: TRBV27; CDR3nt: TGTGCCAACCCTCTCGGGACAGTTTACAATGAGCAGTTCTTC; CDR3aa: CANPLGTVYNEQFF
j_gene: TRBJ1-1; d_gene: .; abundance: few; v_gene: TRBV29-1; CDR3nt: TGCAGCGTTGGGTTGGGGATGGTCACTGAAGCTTTCTTT; CDR3aa: CSVGLGMVTEAFF
j_gene: TRBJ2-3; d_gene: TRBD2; abundance: many; v_gene: TRBV7-6; CDR3nt: TGTGCCAGCAGCTTAGATGTGAGCGGGGGACCGCAGTATTTT; CDR3aa: CASSLDVSGGPQYF
j_gene: TRBJ1-1; d_gene: TRBD1; abundance: .; v_gene: TRBV7-9; CDR3nt: TGTGCCAGCAGCTTGACAGGGAGATTCACTGAAGCTTTCTTT; CDR3aa: CASSLTGRFTEAFF
j_gene: TRBJ2-7; d_gene: .; abundance: .; v_gene: TRBV20-1; CDR3nt: TGCAGCGTTGTAGGGACGGGACATAATGCGTACGAGCAGTACTTC; CDR3aa: CSVVGTGHNAYEQYF
j_gene: TRBJ2-3; d_gene: .; abundance: .; v_gene: TRBV10-3; CDR3nt: TGTGCCATCAGTGAGTCTCAGGGAATGGCGCATTTT; CDR3aa: CAISESQGMAHF
j_gene: TRBJ2-6; d_gene: .; abundance: .; v_gene: TRBV19; CDR3nt: TGTGCCAGTAAGTTGGCGGCCCCTGGGGCCAACGTCCTGACTTTC; CDR3aa: CASKLAAPGANVLTF
j_gene: TRBJ2-3; d_gene: TRBD2; abundance: many; v_gene: TRBV7-9; CDR3nt: TGTGCCAGCAGCTTACCCCTAAGGCGGGGGGGTAGGGATACGCAGTATTTT; CDR3aa: CASSLPLRRGGRDTQYF
j_gene: TRBJ1-1; d_gene: TRBD1; abundance: .; v_gene: TRBV29-1; CDR3nt: TGCAGCGGTACAGGGGGGGTAACTGAAGCTTTCTTT; CDR3aa: CSGTGGVTEAFF
j_gene: TRBJ2-7; d_gene: TRBD2; abundance: .; v_gene: TRBV5-4; CDR3nt: TGTGCCAGCAGCTTATCCCGGGGGGGGGGGTACGAGCAGTACTTC; CDR3aa: CASSLSRGGGYEQYF
j_gene: TRBJ1-3; d_gene: .; abundance: .; v_gene: TRBV27; CDR3nt: TGTGCCAGCAGTTTATCCGATGTGGGAAACACCATATATTTT; CDR3aa: CASSLSDVGNTIYF
j_gene: TRBJ1-1; d_gene: .; abundance: .; v_gene: TRBV20-1; CDR3nt: TGCAGTGCTAGACAGGGTTATGGAGACACTGAAGCTTTCTTT; CDR3aa: CSARQGYGDTEAFF
j_gene: TRBJ2-5; d_gene: TRBD1; abundance: .; v_gene: TRBV5-1; CDR3nt: TGCGCCAGCAGCTCCGGGACAGAAGAGACCCAGTACTTC; CDR3aa: CASSSGTEETQYF
j_gene: TRBJ1-1; d_gene: .; abundance: once; v_gene: TRBV25-1; CDR3nt: TGTGCCAGCAGCGCCTACAGGGTTCCTGAAGCTTTCTTT; CDR3aa: CASSAYRVPEAFF
j_gene: TRBJ2-1; d_gene: .; abundance: .; v_gene: TRBV20-1; CDR3nt: TGCAGTGCTAGGGTAGCGGTCGTCGGTGAGCAGTTCTTC; CDR3aa: CSARVAVVGEQFF
j_gene: TRBJ1-1; d_gene: .; abundance: .; v_gene: TRBV15; CDR3nt: TGTGCCACCAGCATCCAGAGGGGCACTGAAGCTTTCTTT; CDR3aa: CATSIQRGTEAFF